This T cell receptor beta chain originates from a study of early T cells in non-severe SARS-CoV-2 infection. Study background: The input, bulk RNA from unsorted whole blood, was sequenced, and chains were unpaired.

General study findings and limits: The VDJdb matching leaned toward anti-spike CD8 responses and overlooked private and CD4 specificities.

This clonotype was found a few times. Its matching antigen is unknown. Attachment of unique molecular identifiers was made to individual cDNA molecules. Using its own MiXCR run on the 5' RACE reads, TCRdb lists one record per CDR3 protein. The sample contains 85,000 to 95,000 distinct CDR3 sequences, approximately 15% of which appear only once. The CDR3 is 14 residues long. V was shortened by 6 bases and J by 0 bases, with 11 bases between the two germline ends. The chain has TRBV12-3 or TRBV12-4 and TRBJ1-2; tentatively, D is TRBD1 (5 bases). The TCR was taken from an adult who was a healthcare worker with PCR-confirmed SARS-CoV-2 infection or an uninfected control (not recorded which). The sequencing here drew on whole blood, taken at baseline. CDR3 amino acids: CASSRGSTNYGYTF. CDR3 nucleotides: TGTGCCAGCAGCCGGGGGTCGACTAACTATGGCTACACCTTC.